These 4 T cell receptor beta chains originate from one sample sequenced in a study of CD8+CD57+ T cells in acquired aplastic anemia. Patients sequenced had flow cytometry evidence of CD8+CD57+ cell expansion. TCR beta VDJ and CDR3 profiles were obtained from a genomic DNA template. TCRdb re-analysed the reads in MiXCR, keeping a single row per CDR3 protein. The sample has 160,000 or so distinct CDR3 sequences; around 50% are singletons. Material for sequencing was sorted CD4+, CD8+, or CD8+CD57+ T cells (not recorded which) from PBMCs. The receptors were sampled from a human donor with aplastic anemia.

The chain recombines TRBV9 with TRBJ2-5; D uncertain. This CDR3 has 17 residues. V was shortened by 0 bases and J by 3 bases, with 18 bases between the two germline ends. Per the germline V gene, CDR1 is SGDLS and CDR2 is YYNGEE. CDR3 loop: CASSVGTAPPGKETQYF. CDR3 coding DNA: TGTGCCAGCAGCGTAGGAACGGCACCCCCGGGCAAAGAGACCCAGTACTTC.

This clonotype is termed medium-sized. J is TRBJ1-6 and V is TRBV7-2; the D is unclear. Trimming stripped 5 bases from V and 3 bases from J, with 5 bases between. Germline V gene data show CDR1 as SGHTA and CDR2 as FQGNSA. The CDR3 consists of 13 residues. As DNA, the CDR3 is TGTGCCAGCAGCCCTAGCTATAATTCACCCCTCCACTTT. This translates into CASSPSYNSPLHF.

V is TRBV15 and J is TRBJ1-5, with 7 positions matching TRBD1. This CDR3 has 16 amino acids. The J segment lost 2 bases and the V segment lost 5 bases, leaving 9 bases of the junction unmatched. Germline loops: CDR1 LNHNV, CDR2 YYDKDF (reference sequence). The CDR3 DNA sequence: TGTGCCACCAGCCTCTCGACAGGGTACGGCAATCAGCCCCAGCATTTT. It yields the protein CATSLSTGYGNQPQHF.

This clonotype was observed many times. The chain has TRBV14 and TRBJ2-3; D not certain. This CDR3 is 13 amino acids long. Germline CDR1 is SGHDN and CDR2 is FVKESK. Deletions cut 3 bases from V and 3 bases from J, with 7 bases between. The CDR3 nucleotides are TGTGCCAGCAGCCAGGTTGGGACAGATACGCAGTATTTT. Translated, it gives CASSQVGTDTQYF.